These 20 T cell receptor beta chains were all obtained from the same sample, sequenced in a study of response to subunit inactivated influenza vaccine. From the RT-PCR reads, TCRdb called clonotypes with MiXCR, one entry per CDR3 protein. The sample consists of about 570,000 distinct CDR3 sequences, around 11% of them appearing once. These data were also filed under a second study, of T cells expressing NK-cell markers. That investigation notes: TCR beta cDNA was generated via 5'RACE template switching incorporating UMIs.

Sample: PBMCs from blood, taken on the day of vaccination. The receptors were gathered from a man aged 45-65 years who received an inactivated influenza vaccine.

The rearrangement links TRBV19 to TRBJ2-5; a weak D match, TRBD2 (5 bases). CDR1 is LNHDA, CDR2 SQIVND, per germline (reference sequence). This CDR3 is built from 15 residues. V lost 11 bases, J lost 2 bases, and 21 bases lay in between. DNA for the CDR3: TGTGCCGTTGACGGGGAGCCTCGGCCACAAGAGACCCAGTACTTC. Protein: CAVDGEPRPQETQYF.

This clonotype has a handful of counts. This chain joins TRBV7-9 and TRBJ2-2; D is unresolved. The ends were cut back, 5 bases at V and 3 bases at J, with 10 bases in the middle. CDR3 length: 14 amino acids. Looked up from germline, CDR1 is SEHNR and CDR2 is FQNEAQ (reference sequence). CDR3 residues: CASSPSAHTGELFF. The CDR3 nucleotides are TGTGCCAGCAGCCCCTCTGCTCACACCGGGGAGCTGTTTTTT.

The chain links TRBV20-1 to TRBJ2-1; 11 bases are a match to TRBD2. Germline lookup yields CDR1 DFQATT and CDR2 SNEGSKA (reference sequence). The CDR3 has 14 amino acids. V trimming: 6 bases; J trimming: 9 bases; junction bases outside the gene matches: 10. The chain's CDR3 is CSARGLAGYREQFF. In DNA form, the CDR3 reads TGCAGTGCCCGTGGACTAGCGGGTTACCGTGAGCAGTTCTTC.

The CDR3 DNA follows: TGTGCCAGCAGCCCAACCAGGGTCTTCGGGAATGAGCAGTTCTTC. Its protein product is CASSPTRVFGNEQFF. This chain connects TRBV7-8 to TRBJ2-1; possibly TRBD1 for D (5 bases). V shed 5 bases and J shed 7 bases, with 18 bases lying between them. Germline V gives CDR1 SGHVS, CDR2 FQNEAQ. This CDR3 region has 15 residues.

This clonotype came up many times. The rearrangement uses TRBV12-3 or TRBV12-4 and TRBJ1-5; TRBD1 agrees at 8 bases. The CDR3 is made up of 14 amino acids. The V gene end was trimmed by 5 bases and the J gene end by 7 bases; junction bases not matched to a gene: 7. The CDR3 loop is CASSGTGEVQPQHF. The DNA of the CDR3 is TGTGCCAGCAGTGGGACAGGAGAGGTACAGCCCCAGCATTTT.

On this clonotype itself: The junction does not match germline at one end; this may be a read error. The chain carries TRBV18 and TRBJ2-2; TRBD2 agrees at 7 bases. CDR3 length: 17 residues. Germline V CDR1 and CDR2: KGHSH, LQKENI. The CDR3 coding sequence is TGTGCCAGCTCTCCCATCAGGGTAGCGGGCAACACCGTGGAGCTGTTTTTT. As protein: CASSPIRVAGNTVELFF. Filled out from reference TRBV18 and TRBJ2-2, the complete variable domain reads NAGVMQNPRHLVRRRGQEARLRCSPMKGHSHVYWYRQLPEEGLKFMVYLQKENIIDESGMPKERFSAEFPKEGPSILRIQQVVRGDSAAYFCASSPIRVAGNTVELFFGEGSRLTVL.

This clonotype was counted ten times or more. The V and J genes are TRBV7-2 and TRBJ1-6; unclear D gene. The CDR3 runs 14 residues. Per germline, CDR1 SGHTA and CDR2 FQGNSA. V gave up 2 bases and J gave up 7 bases, with 9 bases separating them. DNA for the CDR3: TGTGCCAGCAGCTTAAAGGGAGGGAATTCACCCCTCCACTTT. Amino acids: CASSLKGGNSPLHF.

Only a few counts were recorded for this clonotype. The CDR3 region is CSANLNHGTGELFF. CDR3 nucleotides: TGCAGTGCTAACCTAAACCATGGCACCGGGGAGCTGTTTTTT. The V call is TRBV20-1, the J call TRBJ2-2; D ambiguous. The CDR3 runs 14 residues. V gave up 4 bases and J gave up 4 bases, with 13 bases separating them. The germline gives CDR1 DFQATT, CDR2 SNEGSKA (reference sequence).

This clonotype was recorded a few times. The chain joins TRBV4-1 to TRBJ1-1; 8 bases are shared with TRBD1. The germline gives CDR1 MGHRA, CDR2 YSYEKL. The CDR3 is made up of 16 amino acids. V gave up 3 bases and J gave up 6 bases; unmatched junction bases: 12. The CDR3 loop reads CASSQGNRGFSPEAFF. The CDR3 coding sequence is TGCGCCAGCAGCCAGGGGAACAGGGGGTTCAGTCCTGAAGCTTTCTTT.

Notes on this clonotype: One junction end disagrees with the germline gene, perhaps due to a read error. V gene TRBV20-1 combines with J gene TRBJ2-1; no clear D. Germline V lookup: CDR1 DFQATT, CDR2 SNEGSKA (reference sequence). The CDR3 totals 15 residues. The CDR3: CCARDFSYSDNEQFF. CDR3 nucleotide sequence: TGCTGTGCTAGAGATTTTTCCTACAGTGACAATGAGCAGTTCTTC.

This clonotype came up many times. V is TRBV2 and J is TRBJ2-3; 8 bases agree with TRBD2. Germline CDR1 is SNHLY and CDR2 is FYNNEI. The V gene end was trimmed by 5 bases and the J gene end by 0 bases; junction bases not matched to a gene: 4. The length of the CDR3 is 15 residues. CDR3 in amino acids: CASSSGGGSTDTQYF. CDR3 bases: TGTGCCAGCAGTTCTGGCGGGGGGAGCACAGATACGCAGTATTTT.

In its sample, this clonotype was seen many times. The chain recombines TRBV28 with TRBJ2-1; unclear D gene. V was cut by 5 bases and J by 4 bases, with 6 bases left in between. Germline V gene sequence: CDR1 MDHEN, CDR2 SYDVKM. The CDR3 consists of 12 residues. DNA for the CDR3: TGTGCCAGCAGTCCCACGTACAATGAGCAGTTCTTC. Residues: CASSPTYNEQFF.

To note about this clonotype: This may arise from a read error, as a much more abundant clone is one base away. The chain links TRBV12-3 or TRBV12-4 to TRBJ2-1; no firm D call. The CDR3 runs to 11 residues. V was pared by 8 bases and J by 2 bases, with 4 bases between. The CDR3 here is CASRPYNEQFF. DNA for the CDR3: TGTGCCAGCCGCCCCTACAATGAGCAGTTCTTC.

In this sample, this clonotype turned up a few times. In DNA form, the CDR3 reads TGTGCCAGCAGTCCCACTAGCGGCCTCTACGAGCAGTACTTC. It specifies CASSPTSGLYEQYF. The V gene is TRBV6-2 or TRBV6-3, the J gene TRBJ2-7; 8 bases fit TRBD2. There are 14 residues in the CDR3. Germline V CDR1 and CDR2: MNHEY, SVGEGT. The ends lost 5 bases at V and 3 bases at J; junction bases unmatched: 6.

This clonotype was seen more than once but under ten times. This chain joins TRBV20-1 and TRBJ2-3; 10 bases are a match to TRBD2. The junction had 7 bases not matched to a gene; V was cut back by 3 bases and J by 4 bases. Germline V gene sequence: CDR1 DFQATT, CDR2 SNEGSKA (reference sequence). This CDR3 contains 15 residues. CDR3 amino acids: CSASFPSGSSDTQYF. The CDR3, as DNA: TGCAGTGCTAGCTTCCCTAGCGGGAGTTCAGATACGCAGTATTTT.

This clonotype has just a few counts. This rearrangement joins TRBV7-2 to TRBJ1-2; TRBD1 matches 8 bases. This CDR3 spans 16 amino acids. CDR1 SGHTA and CDR2 FQGNSA come from the germline V gene. J gave up 0 bases and V 1 base, and 4 bases lay outside the gene matches. CDR3 in DNA: TGTGCCAGCAGCTTAGGGACAGGGAGTTCTAACTATGGCTACACCTTC. Protein: CASSLGTGSSNYGYTF.

This sequence joins TRBV10-3 and TRBJ2-2; 8 positions match TRBD1. V lost 4 bases, J lost 0 bases, and 4 bases stayed unmatched. This CDR3 has 16 amino acids. Germline V CDR1 and CDR2: ENHRY, SYGVKD. CDR3 in amino acids: CAISGRQGSNTGELFF. CDR3 coding DNA: TGTGCCATCAGTGGAAGACAGGGGTCGAACACCGGGGAGCTGTTTTTT.

In its sample, this clonotype was seen a few times. The chain links TRBV5-1 to TRBJ2-7; TRBD1 matches at 8 bases. This CDR3 spans 16 amino acids. Trimming removed 4 bases from V and 1 base from J; junction bases left unmatched: 10. Germline V gene lookup returns CDR1 SGHRS and CDR2 YFSETQ. The CDR3 DNA is TGCGCCAGCAGCACATATGGACAGGGAGTGTCCTACGAGCAGTACTTC. The encoded protein is CASSTYGQGVSYEQYF.

J is TRBJ2-3 and V is TRBV20-1; TRBD1 matches 7 bases. The CDR3 length is 14 residues. CDR1 is DFQATT and CDR2 is SNEGSKA in the germline V gene (reference sequence). With V trimmed by 3 bases and J by 3 bases, 6 bases remained unmatched. CDR3 amino acids: CSARDMTGTDTQYF. CDR3 bases: TGCAGTGCTAGGGACATGACAGGGACAGATACGCAGTATTTT.

This clonotype has at least ten counts. The V gene is TRBV18, the J gene TRBJ2-3; possible D gene TRBD1, 5 bases. Germline loops: CDR1 KGHSH, CDR2 LQKENI. Trimming pared 8 bases from V and 6 bases from J, leaving 12 bases between. This CDR3 has 12 amino acids. CDR3 sequence reads: CASSPRADTQYF. The CDR3, as DNA: TGTGCCAGCAGCCCCAGGGCGGATACGCAGTATTTT.